Listed here are 2 T cell receptor beta chains from one sample, sequenced in a study of OX40 agonist ivuxolimab in advanced cancers. The table came from immunoSEQ multiplex PCR; TCRdb's copy has only in-frame clones and leaves some out. The sample has fewer than 35,000 clones; roughly nine tenths are singletons. This material consisted of CD4+ or CD8+ T cells sorted from blood, taken in a trial of the OX40 agonist ivuxolimab. The receptors shown here come from an adult with an advanced solid tumor such as melanoma, head and neck, liver or kidney cancer.

Judged by abundance, this clone is medium-sized (0.01 to 0.1%). The chain carries TRBV4-2 and TRBJ1-1; no definite D call. V was pared by 4 bases and J by 3 bases, with 18 bases between. The CDR3 consists of 16 residues. The germline V gene encodes CDR1 LGHNA and CDR2 YNFKEQ. The CDR3 loop is CASSLTNWGMHTEAFF. The CDR3 DNA reads TGTGCCAGCAGCCTAACTAACTGGGGAATGCACACTGAAGCTTTCTTT.

The rearrangement links TRBV28 to TRBJ1-1, with 7 nucleotides matching TRBD1. The length of the CDR3 is 15 residues. J gave up 4 bases and V 3 bases, and 8 bases lay outside the gene matches. Germline V gives CDR1 MDHEN, CDR2 SYDVKM. The CDR3 loop reads CASSFRGSWVTEAFF. The CDR3, as DNA: TGTGCCAGCAGTTTCAGGGGGTCTTGGGTCACTGAAGCTTTCTTT.